A selection of T cell receptor beta chains follows, all from one sample in a study of CD8+ T cells in alopecia areata. Clones were read by immunoSEQ multiplex PCR, and TCRdb kept only the in-frame ones, dropping some. The data contain 90,000 or so clones, roughly 45% of them singletons. The input for sequencing was CD8+ T cells sorted from blood, taken at week 24, from a patient treated with tofacitinib. These receptors all stem from a human donor with alopecia areata. Each CDR3 is given with its conserved first and last residue. The D gene is left open where the match is weak. For some rows the clone size is stated as once, few or many, or as a class when expanded; others skip it.

CDR3 length: 15
D gene: NA
V gene: TRBV6-1
J gene: TRBJ1-2
clone size: once
CDR3 protein: CASSEARAIKGGYTF
CDR3 DNA: TGTGCCAGCAGTGAAGCGAGAGCCATAAAGGGCGGCTACACCTTC

CDR3 length: 13
D gene: NA
V gene: TRBV27
J gene: TRBJ2-1
clone size: NA
CDR3 protein: CASSPRGRNEQFF
CDR3 DNA: TGTGCCAGCAGTCCTAGGGGTCGGAATGAGCAGTTCTTC

CDR3 length: 13
D gene: NA
V gene: TRBV5-1
J gene: TRBJ2-3
clone size: NA
CDR3 protein: CASYSPVVHTQYF
CDR3 DNA: TGCGCCAGCTATAGCCCGGTTGTCCATACGCAGTATTTT

CDR3 length: 14
D gene: NA
V gene: TRBV7-9
J gene: TRBJ2-7
clone size: few
CDR3 protein: CASSVSQGRDEQYF
CDR3 DNA: TGTGCCAGCAGCGTATCACAGGGCCGGGACGAGCAGTACTTC

CDR3 length: 15
D gene: NA
V gene: TRBV27
J gene: TRBJ1-1
clone size: few
CDR3 protein: CASSPGVGMNTEAFF
CDR3 DNA: TGTGCCAGCAGTCCCGGCGTAGGGATGAACACTGAAGCTTTCTTT

CDR3 length: 12
D gene: NA
V gene: TRBV7-7
J gene: TRBJ2-3
clone size: NA
CDR3 protein: CASSRDGNTQYF
CDR3 DNA: TGTGCCAGCAGCCGCGACGGTAATACGCAGTATTTT

CDR3 length: 15
D gene: TRBD1
V gene: TRBV7-6
J gene: TRBJ2-7
clone size: NA
CDR3 protein: CASSSGQGRSNEQYF
CDR3 DNA: TGTGCCAGCAGCTCGGGACAGGGACGTTCGAACGAGCAGTACTTC

CDR3 length: 17
D gene: TRBD1
V gene: TRBV18
J gene: TRBJ2-7
clone size: NA
CDR3 protein: CASSPPTDREESYEQYF
CDR3 DNA: TGTGCCAGCTCACCACCTACGGACAGGGAAGAGTCCTACGAGCAGTACTTC

CDR3 length: 13
D gene: NA
V gene: TRBV7-9
J gene: TRBJ2-1
clone size: few
CDR3 protein: CASGSGDYNEQFF
CDR3 DNA: TGTGCCAGCGGGAGCGGTGATTACAATGAGCAGTTCTTC

CDR3 length: 16
D gene: NA
V gene: TRBV10-2
J gene: TRBJ2-3
clone size: NA
CDR3 protein: CASSEPRLGGTDTQYF
CDR3 DNA: TGCGCCAGCAGTGAGCCGAGACTCGGAGGCACAGATACGCAGTATTTT

CDR3 length: 15
D gene: TRBD1
V gene: TRBV9
J gene: TRBJ2-7
clone size: NA
CDR3 protein: CASSGGTGPSYEQYF
CDR3 DNA: TGTGCCAGCAGCGGCGGGACAGGGCCCTCGTACGAGCAGTACTTC

CDR3 length: 15
D gene: NA
V gene: TRBV30
J gene: TRBJ1-5
clone size: NA
CDR3 protein: CAWRAGMASGQPQHF
CDR3 DNA: TGTGCCTGGAGGGCGGGGATGGCCTCGGGTCAGCCCCAGCATTTT

CDR3 length: 13
D gene: NA
V gene: TRBV4-1
J gene: TRBJ2-4
clone size: few
CDR3 protein: CASSPSMRNIQYF
CDR3 DNA: TGCGCCAGCAGCCCCTCCATGCGGAACATTCAGTACTTC

CDR3 length: 11
D gene: NA
V gene: TRBV29-1
J gene: TRBJ2-7
clone size: NA
CDR3 protein: CSVGMSYEQYF
CDR3 DNA: TGCAGCGTTGGAATGTCCTACGAGCAGTACTTC

CDR3 length: 15
D gene: NA
V gene: TRBV11-2
J gene: TRBJ2-5
clone size: NA
CDR3 protein: CASSPVPGGAETQYF
CDR3 DNA: TGTGCCAGCAGCCCAGTTCCGGGGGGCGCGGAGACCCAGTACTTC

CDR3 length: 11
D gene: NA
V gene: TRBV6-4
J gene: TRBJ2-1
clone size: NA
CDR3 protein: CASRGGNEQFF
CDR3 DNA: TGTGCCAGCCGTGGGGGCAATGAGCAGTTCTTC

CDR3 length: 14
D gene: TRBD1
V gene: TRBV5-6
J gene: TRBJ2-7
clone size: once
CDR3 protein: CASSMGQGSYEQYF
CDR3 DNA: TGTGCCAGCAGCATGGGACAGGGGTCCTACGAGCAGTACTTC